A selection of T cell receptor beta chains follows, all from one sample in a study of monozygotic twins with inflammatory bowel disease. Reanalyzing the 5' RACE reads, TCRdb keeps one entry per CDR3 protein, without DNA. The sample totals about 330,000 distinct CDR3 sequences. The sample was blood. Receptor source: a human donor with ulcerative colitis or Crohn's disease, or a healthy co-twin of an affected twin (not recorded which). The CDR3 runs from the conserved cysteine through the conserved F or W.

CDR3: CASRSASGQVSEQYF
V: TRBV7-2
J: TRBJ2-7

CDR3: CASSLGDPLPLTDTQYF
V: TRBV27
J: TRBJ2-3

CDR3: CASSQGGALGYQPQHF
V: TRBV4-1
J: TRBJ1-5

CDR3: CASSLDWRGVNYGYTF
V: TRBV11-2
J: TRBJ1-2

CDR3: CASSSWTAGELFF
V: TRBV7-2
J: TRBJ2-2

CDR3: CASSLASGRNTGELFF
V: TRBV7-3
J: TRBJ2-2

CDR3: CSARGGARNQPQHF
V: TRBV20-1
J: TRBJ1-5

CDR3: CSVAGGRGDNQPQHF
V: TRBV29-1
J: TRBJ1-5

CDR3: CAIGTANTDTQYF
V: TRBV25-1
J: TRBJ2-3

CDR3: CASSLVQGSGGQETQYF
V: TRBV5-4
J: TRBJ2-5

CDR3: CASSFWTDSNTEAFF
V: TRBV6-5
J: TRBJ1-1

CDR3: CAWTTGGEAFF
V: TRBV30
J: TRBJ1-1

CDR3: CASSQGRNTGELFF
V: TRBV4-2
J: TRBJ2-2

CDR3: CASTGVATKTQYF
V: TRBV28
J: TRBJ2-5

CDR3: CASSQGPPRGYEQFF
V: TRBV4-2
J: TRBJ2-1

CDR3: CASSPRGTLKGEKLFF
V: TRBV6-1
J: TRBJ1-4

CDR3: CASSSFPGVTHTDTQYF
V: TRBV5-6
J: TRBJ2-3

CDR3: CASSPLRGGNNEQFF
V: TRBV9
J: TRBJ2-1